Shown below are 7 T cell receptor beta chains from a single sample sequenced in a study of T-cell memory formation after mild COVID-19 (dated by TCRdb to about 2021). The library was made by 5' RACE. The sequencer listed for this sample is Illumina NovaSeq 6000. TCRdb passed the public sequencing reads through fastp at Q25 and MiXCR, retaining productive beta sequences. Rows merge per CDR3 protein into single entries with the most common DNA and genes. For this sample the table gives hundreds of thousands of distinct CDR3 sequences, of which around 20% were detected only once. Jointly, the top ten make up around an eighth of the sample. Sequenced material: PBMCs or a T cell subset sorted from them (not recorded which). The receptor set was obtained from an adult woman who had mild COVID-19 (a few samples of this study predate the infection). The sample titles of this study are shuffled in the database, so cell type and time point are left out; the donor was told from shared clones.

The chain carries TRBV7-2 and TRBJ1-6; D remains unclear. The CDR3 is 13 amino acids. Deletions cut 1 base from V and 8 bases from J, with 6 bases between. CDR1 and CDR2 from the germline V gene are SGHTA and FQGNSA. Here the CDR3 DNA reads TGTGCCAGCAGCTTAGAGGCCCATTCACCCCTCCACTTT. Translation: CASSLEAHSPLHF.

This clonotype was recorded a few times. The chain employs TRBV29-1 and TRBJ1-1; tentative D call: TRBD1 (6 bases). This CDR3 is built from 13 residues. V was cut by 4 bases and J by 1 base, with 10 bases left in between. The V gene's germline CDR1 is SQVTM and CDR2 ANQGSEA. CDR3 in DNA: TGCAGCGTTGGTGAGGGACAGAACACTGAAGCTTTCTTT. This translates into CSVGEGQNTEAFF.

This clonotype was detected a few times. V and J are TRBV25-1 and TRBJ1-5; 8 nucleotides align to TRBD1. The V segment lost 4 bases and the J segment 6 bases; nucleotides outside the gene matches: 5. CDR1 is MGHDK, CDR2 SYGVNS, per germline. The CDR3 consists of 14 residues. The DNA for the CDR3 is TGTGCCAGCAGTGGGACAGGGTATGGTCAGCCCCAGCATTTT. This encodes CASSGTGYGQPQHF. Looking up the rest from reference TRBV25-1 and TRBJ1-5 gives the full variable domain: EADIYQTPRYLVIGTGKKITLECSQTMGHDKMYWYQQDPGMELHLIHYSYGVNSTEKGDLSSESTVSRIRTEHFPLTLESARPSHTSQYLCASSGTGYGQPQHFGDGTRLSIL.

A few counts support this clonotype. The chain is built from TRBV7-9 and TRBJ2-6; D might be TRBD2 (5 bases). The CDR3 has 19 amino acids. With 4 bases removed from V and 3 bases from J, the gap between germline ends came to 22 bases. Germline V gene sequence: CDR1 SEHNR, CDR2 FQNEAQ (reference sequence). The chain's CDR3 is CASSWSPGTSGLGANVLTF. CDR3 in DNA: TGTGCCAGCAGCTGGAGCCCGGGAACAAGTGGGCTTGGGGCCAACGTCCTGACTTTC.

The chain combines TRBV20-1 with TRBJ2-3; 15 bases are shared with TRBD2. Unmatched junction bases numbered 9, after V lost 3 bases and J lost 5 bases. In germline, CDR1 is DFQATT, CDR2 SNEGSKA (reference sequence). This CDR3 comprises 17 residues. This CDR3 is CSARGLAGGEIEDTQYF. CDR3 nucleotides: TGCAGTGCTAGGGGACTAGCGGGAGGTGAGATAGAAGATACGCAGTATTTT.

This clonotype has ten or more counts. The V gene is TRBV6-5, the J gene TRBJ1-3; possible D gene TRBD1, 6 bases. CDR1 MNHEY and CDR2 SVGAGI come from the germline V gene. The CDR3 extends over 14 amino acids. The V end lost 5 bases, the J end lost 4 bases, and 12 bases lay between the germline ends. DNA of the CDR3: TGTGCCAGCAGTACGACCGGGACAGGAAACACCATATATTTT. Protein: CASSTTGTGNTIYF.

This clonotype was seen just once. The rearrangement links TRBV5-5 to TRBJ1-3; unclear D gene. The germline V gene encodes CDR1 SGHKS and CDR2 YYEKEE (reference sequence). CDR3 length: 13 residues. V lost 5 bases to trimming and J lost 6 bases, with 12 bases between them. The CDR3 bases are TGTGCCAGCAGAAAAGGATTCCAAAACACCATATATTTT. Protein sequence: CASRKGFQNTIYF.